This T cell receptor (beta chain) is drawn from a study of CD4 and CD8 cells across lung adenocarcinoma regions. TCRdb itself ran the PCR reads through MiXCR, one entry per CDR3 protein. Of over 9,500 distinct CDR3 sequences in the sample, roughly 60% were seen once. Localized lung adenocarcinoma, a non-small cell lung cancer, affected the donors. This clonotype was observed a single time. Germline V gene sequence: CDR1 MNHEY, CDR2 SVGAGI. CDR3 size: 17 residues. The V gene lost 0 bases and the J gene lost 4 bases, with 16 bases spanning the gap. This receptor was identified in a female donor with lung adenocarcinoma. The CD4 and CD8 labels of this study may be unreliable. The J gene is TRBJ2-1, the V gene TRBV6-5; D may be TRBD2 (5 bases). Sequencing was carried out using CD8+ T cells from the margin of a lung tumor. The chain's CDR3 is CASSYSPVSGTYNEQFF. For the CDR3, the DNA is TGTGCCAGCAGTTACTCGCCGGTGAGCGGTACTTACAATGAGCAGTTCTTC.